Below, 31 T cell receptor beta chains from the same sample are listed, as sequenced in a study of T cells in Graves' hyperthyroidism and ophthalmopathy. Amplification of TCR beta CDR3 regions was performed using RNA transcripts as template. The TCR CDR3 first-round RT-PCR relied on the HTBI primer set. TCRdb called the multiplex PCR reads again in MiXCR, with one record for every CDR3 protein. There are more than 500,000 distinct CDR3 sequences in the sample; 15% to 20% occur only once, and about 31% lies in the top ten. Sequencing input: blood. The receptors originated from a woman in her 30s with Graves' ophthalmopathy.

The J gene is TRBJ1-4, the V gene TRBV5-1; TRBD1 agrees at 8 bases. The CDR3 loop spans 15 amino acids. The V gene's germline CDR1 is SGHRS and CDR2 YFSETQ. The junction had 1 base not matched to a gene; V was cut back by 0 bases and J by 3 bases. The CDR3 protein is CASSLEQGANEKLFF. CDR3 in DNA: TGCGCCAGCAGCTTGGAACAGGGGGCTAATGAAAAACTGTTTTTT.

The chain is built from TRBV7-2 and TRBJ2-7; TRBD1 is a possible D gene (6 bases). The CDR3 runs 14 residues. Germline-derived CDR1 and CDR2 are SGHTA and FQGNSA. The V and J ends lost 2 bases and 3 bases respectively, with 11 bases between them. In nucleotides, the CDR3 is TGTGCCAGCAGCTTAAGCTTGACAGGCTACGAGCAGTACTTC. Translation gives CASSLSLTGYEQYF.

This clonotype has a count of ten or more. The rearrangement joins TRBV28 to TRBJ1-2; 9 bases align to TRBD1. Germline CDR1 and CDR2: MDHEN and SYDVKM. CDR3 size: 16 residues. V lost 6 bases and J lost 3; bases outside the gene matches: 11. The chain's CDR3 is CASSEWTGDQDYGYTF. CDR3 sequence (DNA): TGTGCCAGCAGCGAATGGACAGGGGACCAAGACTATGGCTACACCTTC.

A few counts support this clonotype. The V and J genes are TRBV28 and TRBJ1-5, with D maybe TRBD1 (5 bases). The ends were cut back, 6 bases at V and 5 bases at J, with 17 bases in the middle. The germline V gene has CDR1 MDHEN and CDR2 SYDVKM. The CDR3 spans 15 residues. CDR3 nucleotide sequence: TGTGCCAGCAGGGGAACAGGTCTTGGGCATCAGCCCCAGCATTTT. Its protein product is CASRGTGLGHQPQHF.

This clonotype has at least ten counts. Written as DNA, the CDR3 is TGTGCCACCAATGGGGGGGCAGGCAATCAGCCCCAGCATTTT. It translates to CATNGGAGNQPQHF. V gene TRBV15 combines with J gene TRBJ1-5; D may be TRBD1 (6 bases). This CDR3 comprises 14 residues. Trimming stripped 7 bases from V and 2 bases from J, with 12 bases between. CDR1 and CDR2 (germline): LNHNV, YYDKDF (reference sequence).

This clonotype was found a few times. This rearrangement joins TRBV28 to TRBJ2-7, with D unclear. The CDR3 consists of 15 residues. The V gene lost 4 bases and the J gene lost 2 bases, with 15 bases spanning the gap. CDR1 is MDHEN and CDR2 is SYDVKM in the germline V gene. CDR3 nucleotide sequence: TGTGCCAGCAGTTCAGATTTCGCAACCGCCTACGAGCAGTACTTC. It yields the protein CASSSDFATAYEQYF.

This clonotype was seen repeatedly, ten times or more. This chain connects TRBV14 to TRBJ2-7; 9 bases are shared with TRBD1. Germline lookup yields CDR1 SGHDN and CDR2 FVKESK. The trim removed 2 bases at V and 4 bases at J, leaving 9 bases unmatched. The CDR3 extends over 16 amino acids. CDR3 nucleotides: TGTGCCAGCAGCCAACCCGGGACAGGGTTGATATACGAGCAGTACTTC. Translated, it gives CASSQPGTGLIYEQYF.

The chain joins TRBV5-1 to TRBJ1-1, with D maybe TRBD1 (6 bases). The CDR3 is made up of 15 amino acids. Trimming removed 3 bases at V and 0 bases at J, with 12 bases between. Germline V gives CDR1 SGHRS, CDR2 YFSETQ. CDR3 coding DNA: TGCGCCAGCAGCTCTCAGGGGACTATGAACACTGAAGCTTTCTTT. Protein product: CASSSQGTMNTEAFF. Together with reference TRBV5-1 and TRBJ1-1, the CDR3 gives the full variable domain: KAGVTQTPRYLIKTRGQQVTLSCSPISGHRSVSWYQQTPGQGLQFLFEYFSETQRNKGNFPGRFSGRQFSNSRSEMNVSTLELGDSALYLCASSSQGTMNTEAFFGQGTRLTVV.

V and J are TRBV29-1 and TRBJ2-1; D is perhaps TRBD1 (5 bases). The CDR3 sequence is 12 residues long. Germline CDR1 and CDR2: SQVTM and ANQGSEA. Trimming left V 4 bases short and J 8 bases short, with 12 bases between. CDR3 protein: CSVVQGRDEQFF. The CDR3 nucleotides read TGCAGCGTTGTCCAGGGTCGGGATGAGCAGTTCTTC.

In its sample, this clonotype was seen a few times. The chain's CDR3 is CASSSDIHNEQFF. CDR3 coding DNA: TGTGCCAGCAGTTCGGACATCCACAATGAGCAGTTCTTC. The chain couples TRBV27 to TRBJ2-1; possibly TRBD1 for D (5 bases). The germline V gene has CDR1 MNHEY and CDR2 SMNVEV (reference sequence). The CDR3 has 13 residues. Trimming stripped 4 bases from V and 5 bases from J, with 9 bases between.

Ten or more counts support this clonotype. The V and J genes are TRBV12-3 or TRBV12-4 and TRBJ2-1; D unresolved. V dropped 7 bases and J dropped 0 bases, with 13 bases sitting between them. CDR3 length: 15 amino acids. The chain's CDR3 is CASTLDPSSYNEQFF. In DNA form, the CDR3 reads TGTGCCAGCACCCTTGATCCTTCCTCCTACAATGAGCAGTTCTTC.

This clonotype was seen a handful of times. The rearrangement uses TRBV19 and TRBJ2-1, with TRBD1 as a possible D gene (5 bases). Trimming removed 6 bases at V and 8 bases at J, with 29 bases between. This CDR3 has 18 amino acids. CDR1 LNHDA and CDR2 SQIVND come from the germline V gene (reference sequence). CDR3 region: CASSLLRLGVGAWHEQFF. CDR3 nucleotide sequence: TGTGCCAGTAGCCTCTTGCGGTTAGGGGTAGGAGCTTGGCATGAGCAGTTCTTC.

There are many counts of this clonotype. The J gene is TRBJ2-1, the V gene TRBV11-2; no definite D call. Trimming left V 7 bases short and J 4 bases short, with 11 bases between. Germline lookup yields CDR1 SGHAT and CDR2 FQNNGV. There are 13 residues in the CDR3. CDR3 DNA: TGTGCCAGCACCAGGACCAGATACAATGAGCAGTTCTTC. It translates to CASTRTRYNEQFF.

This clonotype was seen at least ten times. The V gene is TRBV28, the J gene TRBJ2-1; D uncertain. The CDR3 covers 13 residues. Germline assignment: CDR1 MDHEN and CDR2 SYDVKM. V gave up 2 bases and J gave up 3 bases, with 5 bases separating them. CDR3 sequence: CASSLRFYNEQFF. The DNA for the CDR3 is TGTGCCAGCAGTTTAAGGTTCTACAATGAGCAGTTCTTC.

The sample holds a few counts of this clonotype. This chain uses TRBV6-2 or TRBV6-3 with TRBJ1-3; possible D gene TRBD1, 6 bases. CDR1 is MNHEY, CDR2 SVGEGT, per germline. Trimming left V 4 bases short and J 4 bases short, with 11 bases between. The CDR3 loop spans 14 amino acids. This CDR3 reads CASSSWTVGNTIYF. CDR3 sequence (DNA): TGTGCCAGCAGTTCCTGGACAGTAGGAAACACCATATATTTT.

The V call is TRBV30, the J call TRBJ2-2; 10 bases align to TRBD1. This CDR3 is 15 amino acids long. The V gene's germline CDR1 is GTSNPN and CDR2 SVGIG (reference sequence). J lost 8 bases, V lost 0 bases, and 6 bases had no gene match. CDR3 region: CAWSVLDRGHGELFF. CDR3 bases: TGTGCCTGGAGTGTACTCGACAGGGGGCATGGGGAGCTGTTTTTT.

There are many counts of this clonotype. The chain joins TRBV7-6 to TRBJ2-1; D possibly matches TRBD1 or TRBD2 (5 bases each). The CDR3 runs to 13 residues. Germline loops: CDR1 SGHVS, CDR2 FNYEAQ. Trimming cost V 7 bases and J 9 bases, with 16 bases left between them. CDR3 nucleotides: TGTGCCAGCACCTCAGGGACCCGGGCTGAGCAGTTCTTC. It translates to CASTSGTRAEQFF.

J is TRBJ2-1 and V is TRBV27, with 11 bases that match TRBD2. This CDR3 spans 14 amino acids. The V gene's germline CDR1 is MNHEY and CDR2 SMNVEV (reference sequence). Germline trimming cut 3 bases from V and 7 bases from J; bases unmatched to any gene: 2. The DNA of the CDR3 is TGTGCCAGCAGTTTGACTAGCGGGACAAATGAGCAGTTCTTC. Its translation: CASSLTSGTNEQFF.

This clonotype was detected ten times or more. V and J are TRBV28 and TRBJ2-7; possible D gene TRBD2, 7 bases. This CDR3 has 15 amino acids. V lost 6 bases and J 0 bases, leaving 15 bases between the germline ends. Germline V CDR1 and CDR2: MDHEN, SYDVKM. CDR3 sequence (DNA): TGTGCCAGCAGGCAAGGGGGAGGGGGCTCCTACGAGCAGTACTTC. It translates to CASRQGGGGSYEQYF.

V gene TRBV10-3 combines with J gene TRBJ2-3; D might be TRBD2 (6 bases). V shed 9 bases and J shed 0 bases, with 13 bases lying between them. This CDR3 is built from 14 residues. CDR1 and CDR2 (germline): ENHRY, SYGVKD. CDR3 protein: CAMGGAASTDTQYF. The CDR3 coding sequence is TGTGCCATGGGCGGGGCGGCTAGCACAGATACGCAGTATTTT.

This clonotype has ten or more counts. The chain combines TRBV28 with TRBJ2-5; TRBD1 agrees at 8 bases. Looked up from germline, CDR1 is MDHEN and CDR2 is SYDVKM. The V and J ends lost 10 bases and 5 bases, in that order; junction bases with no gene match: 15. This CDR3 contains 15 residues. Written as DNA, the CDR3 is TGTGCCACCCTGTGGGGGACAGGAGGCGGGGAGACCCAGTACTTC. Its protein is CATLWGTGGGETQYF.

The rearrangement joins TRBV6-2 or TRBV6-3 to TRBJ1-1, with 7 bases identical to TRBD1. J gave up 5 bases and V 2 bases, and 17 bases lay outside the gene matches. The CDR3 is 18 amino acids. Per germline, CDR1 MNHEY and CDR2 SVGEGT. The CDR3 protein is CASSYPLGQALMGTEAFF. CDR3 DNA sequence: TGTGCCAGCAGTTACCCACTTGGACAGGCTCTAATGGGGACTGAAGCTTTCTTT.

A note on this clonotype: This clone may be a read error of a much larger clone one base away. The rearrangement uses TRBV27 and TRBJ2-1, with 10 positions matching TRBD2. J was trimmed by 12 bases and V by 6 bases; bases with no gene match: 11. The CDR3 loop spans 14 amino acids. Germline V gene sequence: CDR1 MNHEY, CDR2 SMNVEV (reference sequence). The CDR3 nucleotides are TGTGCCAGCAGCGCGGGACTAGCGAGAGAAGGGCAGTTCTTC. This translates into CASSAGLAREGQFF.

This clonotype was counted ten times or more. This rearrangement joins TRBV28 to TRBJ1-6, with D possibly TRBD1 on 5 matching bases. V lost 2 bases and J lost 0, with 11 bases in between. This CDR3 is 17 amino acids long. In germline, CDR1 is MDHEN, CDR2 SYDVKM. The CDR3 spells CASSLAGQASYNSPLHF. The CDR3 DNA follows: TGTGCCAGCAGTTTAGCAGGGCAGGCCTCCTATAATTCACCCCTCCACTTT.

The chain uses TRBV7-6 and TRBJ2-3; D may correspond to TRBD1 or TRBD2 (5 bases each). The CDR3 is made up of 17 amino acids. In germline, CDR1 is SGHVS, CDR2 FNYEAQ. Deletions cut 3 bases from V and 5 bases from J, with 21 bases between. The CDR3 DNA sequence: TGTGCCAGCAGCTTCCCTCCCCATGGGGACGGTAAAGATACGCAGTATTTT. It specifies CASSFPPHGDGKDTQYF. The variable domain in full, completed from reference TRBV7-6 and TRBJ2-3, reads GAGVSQSPRYKVTKRGQDVALRCDPISGHVSLYWYRQALGQGPEFLTYFNYEAQQDKSGLPNDRFSAERPEGSISTLTIQRTEQRDSAMYRCASSFPPHGDGKDTQYFGPGTRLTVL.

This clonotype was found many times. The J gene is TRBJ1-1, the V gene TRBV6-2 or TRBV6-3; 7 bases fit TRBD1. This CDR3 comprises 13 residues. CDR1 MNHEY and CDR2 SVGEGT come from the germline V gene. V lost 2 bases, J lost 5 bases, and 2 bases stayed unmatched. CDR3: CASSYRGHTEAFF. The DNA for the CDR3 is TGTGCCAGCAGTTACAGGGGGCATACTGAAGCTTTCTTT.

This clonotype was counted many times. The rearrangement links TRBV28 to TRBJ1-6, with D possibly being TRBD1 (6 bases). The V end lost 5 bases, the J end lost 9 bases, and 20 bases lay between the germline ends. Germline loops: CDR1 MDHEN, CDR2 SYDVKM. This CDR3 contains 16 residues. CDR3 residues: CASSASAGARASPLHF. CDR3 DNA sequence: TGTGCCAGCAGTGCCAGCGCAGGGGCGCGTGCTTCACCCCTCCACTTT.

This clonotype has ten or more counts. The chain combines TRBV13 with TRBJ2-1, with D possibly matching TRBD2 (5 bases). The CDR3 runs 15 residues. V was cut by 2 bases and J by 0 bases, with 8 bases left in between. Germline CDR1 reads PRHDT; CDR2 reads FYEKMQ (reference sequence). The CDR3 nucleotides read TGTGCCAGCAGCTTAATGGCGGGCTCCTACAATGAGCAGTTCTTC. Its protein is CASSLMAGSYNEQFF.

On this clonotype itself: It may be a read error: a sequence one base away is much more abundant. The V gene is TRBV13, the J gene TRBJ2-7; no clear D gene. The CDR3 has 15 amino acids. Germline CDR1 reads PRHDT; CDR2 reads FYEKMQ (reference sequence). In nucleotides, the CDR3 is TGTGTCAGCAGCTTACGACGGAGTGGCGCCTACGAGCAGTACTTC. This sequence encodes CVSSLRRSGAYEQYF.

In its sample, this clonotype was seen a few times. CDR3 amino acids: CASSTRTGQSNQPQHF. The CDR3 bases are TGTGCCAGTAGTACGCGGACAGGCCAAAGCAATCAGCCCCAGCATTTT. The V call is TRBV19, the J call TRBJ1-5, with 7 nucleotides matching TRBD1. Germline trimming cut 4 bases from V and 1 base from J; bases unmatched to any gene: 7. Per the germline V gene, CDR1 is LNHDA and CDR2 is SQIVND (reference sequence). The length of the CDR3 is 16 residues.

This clonotype has a count of ten or more. CDR3 loop: CASSSTGPSDNEQFF. The CDR3 nucleotides read TGTGCCAGCAGCTCGACCGGCCCCAGCGACAATGAGCAGTTCTTC. The genes are TRBV7-3 and TRBJ2-1; D gene uncertain. CDR1 and CDR2 from the germline V gene are SGHTA and FQGTGA. V was clipped by 4 bases and J by 5 bases, with 15 bases between them. The CDR3 is 15 residues long.